This passage covers 2 T cell receptor beta chains from one sample sequenced in a study of Ad26.COV2.S vaccination and SARS-CoV-2 variants (dated by TCRdb to about 2021). The receptor library was made with the immunoSEQ multiplex PCR assay. As stored in TCRdb, this immuneACCESS dataset retains in-frame rearrangements with V and J assigned. A fraction of the clones does not appear; measured against another copy, unresolved V genes explain less than half of the discrepancy, and the remainder lacks a known reason. Present in this sample are fewer than 500,000 clones, about 90% of which were seen just once. Roughly 4% of the sample is held by the ten biggest clonotypes. The treatment or condition label, as the study defines it: over 15 received Ad26.COV2.S at low or high dose, single or two shots; several received placebo; per-sample allocation not given. For vaccine and placebo recipients, repertoires were sequenced using samples collected on day 63 after the first injection.

The specimen was peripheral blood, collected in a trial of Ad26.COV2.S vaccine versus placebo. The receptors derive from a person aged 18-60 years who received the Ad26.COV2.S COVID-19 vaccine or a placebo.

CDR3 amino acids: CASSFGAARPEQYF. The CDR3 region has the DNA TGTGCCAGCAGCTTCGGAGCTGCTCGTCCCGAGCAGTACTTC. J is TRBJ2-7 and V is TRBV5-4; D gene unclear. CDR1 and CDR2 from the germline V gene are SGHNT and YYREEE (reference sequence). CDR3 size: 14 residues. Trimming pared 2 bases from V and 6 bases from J, leaving 15 bases between.

The rearrangement links TRBV28 to TRBJ1-2; D not resolved. The CDR3 contains 13 residues. Deletions cut 8 bases from V and 1 base from J, with 11 bases between. The germline V gene encodes CDR1 MDHEN and CDR2 SYDVKM. This CDR3 is CASRGADNYGYTF. CDR3 nucleotides: TGTGCCAGCCGAGGTGCGGATAACTATGGCTACACCTTC.